This T cell receptor (beta chain) originates from a study of blood T cell repertoires in COVID-19 (dated by TCRdb to 2019 to 2021). Some background on the complete study: Samples from collaborators originated in the United States, Italy and Spain and spanned both the acute and convalescent phases of COVID-19. Nearly every sample came with metadata listing a de-identified subject ID, COVID-19 status, age in years and sex. HLA class I and class II types, where available, came from metadata supplied by the sample provider rather than from assay-based typing. A freely available public database, intended as a resource for researchers studying the immune response to SARS-CoV-2, is where the repertoires were released. The samples were drawn from two sources: the first 160 participants of the ongoing ImmuneRACE study, and fewer than 1,500 subjects contributed by 6 global collaborators. The material from the prospective study consisted of cDNA or gDNA derived from T cells, B-cell-depleted T cells, or PBMCs. Deeply sampled blood TCRbeta repertoires from subjects exposed to, actively infected with, or recovered from COVID-19 were included in the dataset.

Here is what the overall study found, with its caveats: The amount of clinical and demographic metadata varied by source and participant and was provided uncurated.

The immunoSEQ Assay, a bias-controlled multiplex PCR, was used to amplify TCRbeta CDR3 regions from genomic DNA. In the paper's pipeline: The number of nucleated cells in each sample was estimated from the amplification of reference gene primers within the assay. To quantify the absolute abundance of each unique TCRbeta CDR3 rearrangement, sequence reads were collapsed and filtered. Productive Simpson clonality was computed per sample as the square root of Simpson's diversity index over productive rearrangements. Held by TCRdb, this immuneACCESS table contains in-frame sequences only and omits some clones. Under half of the omission traces to an unresolved V gene where checked; the cause of the rest is unknown. D and trimming come from the DNA, and the V and J calls and clone size come from that table. This sample lists under 150,000 clones; 70% to 90% were detected once. The ten top clones hold roughly 2.3% of the sample.

Participants in the prospective study were aged roughly 18 to 100 years, lived in about two dozen United States geographic areas, and enrolled through a virtual design. In the prospective study, participants were assigned to cohorts based on the clinical history participants reported in a screening survey and a study questionnaire. Recovered participants in ImmuneRACE Cohort 3 were defined by two consecutive negative NP/OP PCR tests, clearance by a healthcare professional, or resolution of symptoms. In the prospective study, mobile phlebotomists collected whole blood, serum and a nasopharyngeal or oropharyngeal swab from each participant. Over an approximately 2-month period, participants in the prospective study had the option of providing additional blood draws and questionnaires. Before DNA extraction, prospective study blood samples were shipped either frozen or at room temperature. V is pruned by 6 bases and J by 3 bases, leaving 5 bases of the junction without a gene match. Its CDR3 holds 14 amino acids, cysteine through phenylalanine. CDR3 DNA is the only sequence kept; it has 42 bases, read in frame from the first base. The CDR1 and CDR2 encoded by the germline V gene (reference sequence) are SEHNR and FQNEAQ.

Points on this clone: Its antigen specificity is not known. The record has no base qualities; no much larger clone is one base away.

The clonotype originates from a woman aged 50 to 60 who had recovered from COVID-19. Sequenced input: PBMCs or T cells enriched from blood (not recorded which). The chain joins TRBV7-9 to TRBJ1-3; 7 bases in the middle match TRBD1. CDR3 reads: CASSRQGNGNTIYF. The nucleotide sequence is given as TGTGCCAGCAGTAGACAGGGCAATGGAAACACCATATATTTT. With the portions outside the CDR3 filled from the reference TRBV7-9 and TRBJ1-3 genes, the complete variable region becomes DTGVSQNPRHKITKRGQNVTFRCDPISEHNRLYWYRQTLGQGPEFLTYFQNEAQLEKSRLLSDRFSAERPKGSFSTLEIQRTEQGDSAMYLCASSRQGNGNTIYFGEGSWLTVV.